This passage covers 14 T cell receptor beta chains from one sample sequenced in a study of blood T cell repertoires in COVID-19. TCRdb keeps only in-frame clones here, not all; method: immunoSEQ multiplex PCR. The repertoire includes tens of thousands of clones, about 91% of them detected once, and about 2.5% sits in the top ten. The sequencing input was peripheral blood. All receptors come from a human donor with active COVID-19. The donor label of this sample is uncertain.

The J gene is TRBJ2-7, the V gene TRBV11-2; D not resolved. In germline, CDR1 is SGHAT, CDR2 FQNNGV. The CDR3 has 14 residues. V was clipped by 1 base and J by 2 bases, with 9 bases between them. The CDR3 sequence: CASSLGAITYEQYF. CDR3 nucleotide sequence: TGTGCCAGCAGCTTAGGAGCAATCACCTACGAGCAGTACTTC.

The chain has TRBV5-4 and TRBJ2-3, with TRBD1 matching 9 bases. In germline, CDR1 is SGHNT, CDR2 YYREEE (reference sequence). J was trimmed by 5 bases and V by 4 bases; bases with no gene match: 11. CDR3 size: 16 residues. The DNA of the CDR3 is TGTGCCAGCAGCAAACCGGGACAGGGAGTCGGAGATACGCAGTATTTT. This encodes CASSKPGQGVGDTQYF. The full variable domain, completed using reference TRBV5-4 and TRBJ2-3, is ETGVTQSPTHLIKTRGQQVTLRCSSQSGHNTVSWYQQALGQGPQFIFQYYREEENGRGNFPPRFSGLQFPNYSSELNVNALELDDSALYLCASSKPGQGVGDTQYFGPGTRLTVL.

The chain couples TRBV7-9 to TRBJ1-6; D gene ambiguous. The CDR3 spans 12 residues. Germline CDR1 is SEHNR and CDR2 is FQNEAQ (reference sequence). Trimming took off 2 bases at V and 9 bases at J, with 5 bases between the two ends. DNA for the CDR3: TGTGCCAGCAGCTTACCAGGTTCACCCCTCCACTTT. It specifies CASSLPGSPLHF.

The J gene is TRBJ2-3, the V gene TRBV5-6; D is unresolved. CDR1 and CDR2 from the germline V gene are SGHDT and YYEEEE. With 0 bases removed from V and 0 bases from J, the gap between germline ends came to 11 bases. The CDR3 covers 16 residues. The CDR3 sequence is CASSLVISSSTDTQYF. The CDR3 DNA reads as TGTGCCAGCAGCTTGGTTATAAGCTCTAGCACAGATACGCAGTATTTT.

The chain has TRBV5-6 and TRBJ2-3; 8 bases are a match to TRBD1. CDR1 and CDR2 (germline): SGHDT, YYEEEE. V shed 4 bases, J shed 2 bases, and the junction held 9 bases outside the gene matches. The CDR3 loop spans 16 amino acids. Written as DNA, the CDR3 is TGTGCCAGCAGCCGTTACCGGGACAGGTCCACAGATACGCAGTATTTT. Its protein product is CASSRYRDRSTDTQYF. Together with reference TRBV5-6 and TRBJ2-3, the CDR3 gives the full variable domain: DAGVTQSPTHLIKTRGQQVTLRCSPKSGHDTVSWYQQALGQGPQFIFQYYEEEERQRGNFPDRFSGHQFPNYSSELNVNALLLGDSALYLCASSRYRDRSTDTQYFGPGTRLTVL.

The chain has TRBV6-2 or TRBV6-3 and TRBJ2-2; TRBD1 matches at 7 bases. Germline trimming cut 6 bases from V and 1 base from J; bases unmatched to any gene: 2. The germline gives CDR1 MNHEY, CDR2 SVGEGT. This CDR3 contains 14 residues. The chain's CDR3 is CASSGTENTGELFF. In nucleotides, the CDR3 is TGTGCCAGCAGCGGGACAGAGAACACCGGGGAGCTGTTTTTT.

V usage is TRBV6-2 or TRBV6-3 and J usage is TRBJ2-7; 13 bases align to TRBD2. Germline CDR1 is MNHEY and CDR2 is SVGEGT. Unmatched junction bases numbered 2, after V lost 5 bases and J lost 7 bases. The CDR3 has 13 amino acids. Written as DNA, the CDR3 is TGTGCCAGCAGTGAGGGACTAGCGGGGGAGCAGTACTTC. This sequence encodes CASSEGLAGEQYF.

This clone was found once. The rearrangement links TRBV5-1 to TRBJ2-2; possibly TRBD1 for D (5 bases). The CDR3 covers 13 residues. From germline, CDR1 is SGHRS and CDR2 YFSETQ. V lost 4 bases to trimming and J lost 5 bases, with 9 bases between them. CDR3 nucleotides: TGCGCCAGCAGCCCTAGGGGAACCGGGGAGCTGTTTTTT. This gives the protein CASSPRGTGELFF. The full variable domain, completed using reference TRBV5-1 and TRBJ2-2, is KAGVTQTPRYLIKTRGQQVTLSCSPISGHRSVSWYQQTPGQGLQFLFEYFSETQRNKGNFPGRFSGRQFSNSRSEMNVSTLELGDSALYLCASSPRGTGELFFGEGSRLTVL.

This CDR3 reads CASSAPRQGVDQPQHF. In nucleotides, the CDR3 is TGTGCCAGTAGTGCGCCGAGGCAGGGGGTGGATCAGCCCCAGCATTTT. V is TRBV19 and J is TRBJ1-5, with 7 bases fitting TRBD1. From germline, CDR1 is LNHDA and CDR2 SQIVND (reference sequence). V was clipped by 5 bases and J by 5 bases; unmatched bases: 12. CDR3 length: 16 residues.

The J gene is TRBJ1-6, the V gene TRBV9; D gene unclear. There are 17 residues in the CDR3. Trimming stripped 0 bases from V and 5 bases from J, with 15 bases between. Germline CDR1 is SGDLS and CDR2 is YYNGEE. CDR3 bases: TGTGCCAGCAGCGTAGATGACACCCGGGGAGATAATTCACCCCTCCACTTT. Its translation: CASSVDDTRGDNSPLHF.

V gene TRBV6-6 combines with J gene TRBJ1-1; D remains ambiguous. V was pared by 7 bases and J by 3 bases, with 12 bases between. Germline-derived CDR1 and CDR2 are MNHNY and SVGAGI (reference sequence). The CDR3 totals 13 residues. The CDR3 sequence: CASMRSFDTEAFF. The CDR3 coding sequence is TGTGCCAGCATGAGGAGCTTTGACACTGAAGCTTTCTTT.

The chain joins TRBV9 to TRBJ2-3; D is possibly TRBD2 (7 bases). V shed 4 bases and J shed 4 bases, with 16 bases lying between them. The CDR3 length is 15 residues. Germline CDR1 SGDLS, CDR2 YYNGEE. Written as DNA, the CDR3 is TGTGCCAGCAGCCCCCGGGGGGCCAAGGCAGATACGCAGTATTTT. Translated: CASSPRGAKADTQYF.

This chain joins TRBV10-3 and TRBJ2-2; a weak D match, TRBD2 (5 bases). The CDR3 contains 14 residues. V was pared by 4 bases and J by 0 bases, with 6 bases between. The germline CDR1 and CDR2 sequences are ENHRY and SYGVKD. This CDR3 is CAISAAANTGELFF. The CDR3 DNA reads TGTGCCATCAGTGCAGCGGCGAACACCGGGGAGCTGTTTTTT.

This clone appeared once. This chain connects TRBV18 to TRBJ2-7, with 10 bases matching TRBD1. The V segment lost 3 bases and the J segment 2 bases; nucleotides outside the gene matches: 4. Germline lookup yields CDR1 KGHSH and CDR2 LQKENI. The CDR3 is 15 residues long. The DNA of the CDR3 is TGTGCCAGCTCACCGCGACAGGGGGCCCCCTACGAGCAGTACTTC. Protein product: CASSPRQGAPYEQYF.